What follows are 3 T cell receptor beta chains derived from one specimen sequenced in a study of technical replicates of blood from a few donors. Generated by immunoSEQ multiplex PCR, the TCRdb table keeps only in-frame clones and is missing some. The sample has approximately 68,000 clones, about 97% seen once. The sequenced sample was T cells isolated from PBMCs. The receptors were gathered from a human donor in good health.

V is TRBV5-4 and J is TRBJ2-7; the D gene is possibly TRBD1 (6 bases). Germline CDR1 and CDR2: SGHNT and YYREEE (reference sequence). The CDR3 loop spans 14 amino acids. With 3 bases removed from V and 0 bases from J, the gap between germline ends came to 10 bases. The CDR3 region is CASSSDSFSYEQYF. DNA for the CDR3: TGTGCCAGCAGCTCGGACAGTTTCTCCTACGAGCAGTACTTC.

The chain links TRBV28 to TRBJ1-5; the D gene is possibly TRBD1 (5 bases). V shed 7 bases and J shed 5 bases, with 15 bases lying between them. In germline, CDR1 is MDHEN, CDR2 SYDVKM. This CDR3 comprises 14 residues. CDR3 amino acids: CASTLTGYDQPQHF. The CDR3 nucleotides read TGTGCCAGCACCCTTACAGGTTATGATCAGCCCCAGCATTTT.

V usage is TRBV13 and J usage is TRBJ2-1, with TRBD2 matching over 14 bases. CDR1 is PRHDT and CDR2 is FYEKMQ in the germline V gene (reference sequence). CDR3 size: 15 residues. V lost 6 bases and J lost 8; bases outside the gene matches: 6. CDR3 residues: CASSGTSGSLDEQFF. The CDR3 DNA reads TGTGCCAGCAGTGGGACTAGCGGGAGTTTAGATGAGCAGTTCTTC.